What follows are 5 T cell receptor beta chains derived from one specimen sequenced in a study of cytomegalovirus exposure and HLA in healthy donors. The PCR used 60 Vbeta and 13 Jbeta primers. Profiled with immunoSEQ multiplex PCR; TCRdb holds only in-frame clones, not every one. The profile shows 150,000 or so clones, over 65% of them singletons. The source material was PBMCs. The origin of the receptors is a middle-aged man in good health and CMV-seropositive.

The genes are TRBV7-8 and TRBJ1-4, with 7 positions matching TRBD1. The V gene's germline CDR1 is SGHVS and CDR2 FQNEAQ. V gave up 3 bases and J gave up 8 bases; unmatched junction bases: 9. This CDR3 is built from 15 residues. CDR3 bases: TGTGCCAGCAGCTTGACAGGGCAAGGTGGGGAAAAACTGTTTTTT. As protein: CASSLTGQGGEKLFF.

The chain combines TRBV15 with TRBJ2-2; D is possibly TRBD1 (6 bases). The V and J ends lost 6 bases and 6 bases respectively, with 11 bases between them. CDR1 and CDR2 (germline): LNHNV, YYDKDF (reference sequence). The CDR3 contains 13 residues. This chain's CDR3 is CATSEQGAGELFF. CDR3 DNA: TGTGCCACCAGTGAACAGGGTGCCGGGGAGCTGTTTTTT.

The chain recombines TRBV29-1 with TRBJ2-3; the D is unclear. The CDR3 is made up of 12 amino acids. Deletions cut 5 bases from V and 0 bases from J, with 6 bases between. Per germline, CDR1 SQVTM and CDR2 ANQGSEA. CDR3 sequence reads: CSVIMSTDTQYF. In DNA, the CDR3 is TGCAGCGTTATTATGAGCACAGATACGCAGTATTTT.

CDR3 sequence: CAIGQGAVYEQYF. CDR3 nucleotide sequence: TGTGCCATCGGACAGGGGGCCGTTTACGAGCAGTACTTC. The gene calls are TRBV10-3 and TRBJ2-7, with 11 positions matching TRBD1. The CDR3 loop spans 13 amino acids. J was trimmed by 4 bases and V by 8 bases; bases with no gene match: 4. Germline CDR1 ENHRY, CDR2 SYGVKD.

CDR3 sequence: CASSKGGRAGELFF. DNA of the CDR3: TGTGCCAGTAGTAAAGGCGGGAGGGCCGGGGAGCTGTTTTTT. The rearrangement uses TRBV19 and TRBJ2-2, with 9 bases aligning to TRBD2. With 4 bases clipped from V and 6 bases from J, the junction kept 3 bases outside the gene matches. The germline V gene encodes CDR1 LNHDA and CDR2 SQIVND (reference sequence). The CDR3 is 14 amino acids.